These T cell receptor beta chains were read from a single sample in a study of beta chain features in type 1 diabetes. Libraries were prepared by immunoSEQ multiplex PCR; TCRdb keeps only in-frame clonotypes and omits some of them. This table has about 230,000 clones, roughly 17% appearing once. Sequencing was performed on naive CD4+ T cells from blood. The receptors originated from a man under 40 with type 1 diabetes. Both conserved end residues are part of each CDR3. The order of the fields is V gene, D gene, CDR3 protein. A D gene is named only where the DNA matches it firmly.

>TRBV29-1|TRBD1
CSVDRQGARLEDTQYF
>TRBV18|TRBD2
CASLWTSADTQYF
>TRBV7-9|NA
CASSLETPTF
>TRBV11-2|TRBD2
CASSLGAGGGDTQYF
>TRBV13|TRBD1
CASSSRTGRYGYTF
>TRBV19|NA
CASSSGTNQETQYF
>TRBV7-9|NA
CASSHTGSGANVLTF
>TRBV7-7|NA
CASSLGGQIQETQYF
>TRBV9|TRBD2
CASSVGWSGKADTQYF
>TRBV10-3|NA
CAISDRGSLRTDTQYF
>TRBV11-2|NA
CASSLYQTQYF
>TRBV20-1|NA
CSARGYNEQFF
>TRBV4-2|NA
CASSQNGPTGYQETQYF
>TRBV15|NA
CATSRGHSGAAEAFF
>TRBV29-1|TRBD2
CSVELSGKNEQYF
>TRBV29-1|NA
CSATGSTGELFF
>TRBV30|NA
CAWSGDRYNEQFF
>TRBV7-9|NA
CASSLQANTEAFF
>TRBV29-1|NA
CSGRQVQETQYF
>TRBV9|NA
CASSVQQEGYGYTF
>TRBV7-2|TRBD2
CASSSPDTSGPYEQYF
>TRBV18|TRBD1
CASSLLGQEYTDTQYF
>TRBV13|TRBD2
CASSSITSGVQETQYF
>TRBV30|NA
CAWSSTEETQYF
>TRBV4-1|TRBD1
CASRTGASGANVLTF
>TRBV19|TRBD2
CASSIIQRERYEQYF
>TRBV30|NA
CAWSVLAGVGETQYF
>TRBV15|TRBD1
CATRTGAGNTIYF
>TRBV30|NA
CAWTENTGELFF
>TRBV7-8|TRBD1
CASSLLDRDNQPQHF
>TRBV9|NA
CASSVAVGPTYEQYF
>TRBV28|TRBD2
CASRAGALSYEQYF
>TRBV7-7|NA
CASSSQIVGDSDTQYF
>TRBV9|NA
CASSVEGNTEAFF
>TRBV30|TRBD2
CAWTAASGYEQYF
>TRBV9|TRBD2
CASSVAPSGEETQYF
>TRBV9|NA
CASSVGTPGANVLTF
>TRBV6-5|NA
CASSRGPGANEKLFF
>TRBV28|NA
CASTSPGLGAYNEQFF
>TRBV28|TRBD2
CASSWSGRPPETQYF
>TRBV4-1|NA
CASSRKTGNEQFF
>TRBV29-1|NA
CSVGTRTGGLRDEQFF
>TRBV27|TRBD2
CASREAGTDTQYF
>TRBV27|NA
CASSFPGTYNEQFF
>TRBV29-1|TRBD2
CSVESGLAGDWNEQFF
>TRBV29-1|NA
CSVGRALNTEAFF
>TRBV6-5|NA
CASSRGIRSYNEQFF
>TRBV29-1|NA
CSVEDVKTQYF
>TRBV20-1|NA
CSARYREEQFF
>TRBV5-1|TRBD2
CASSSPREVKETQYF
>TRBV29-1|TRBD2
CSVGPEGSGRSSIAYEQYF
>TRBV29-1|NA
CSVEGRVSEQYF
>TRBV4-2|TRBD2
CASSPIAGGPSDTQYF
>TRBV25-1|NA
CASSDVNYGYTF
>TRBV27|NA
CASGRANEKLFF
>TRBV7-3|NA
CASSLRGVGSSYNEQFF
>TRBV13|NA
CASSLAREQFF
>TRBV29-1|TRBD1
CSARTTRTGVFTDTQYF
>TRBV4-1|TRBD2
CASRVAGGLSYNEQFF
>TRBV28|NA
CASSKKTQYF